This TCR beta chain emerged from a study of OX40 agonist ivuxolimab in advanced cancers. Study in general: Two cutaneous melanoma patients and one hepatocellular carcinoma patient, three in all, had partial responses.

Study-level findings and limits: The specificity for antigen of the expanded peripheral T cells was not determined. CD8+ T cells were the subset that, on average, had more expanded clones than CD4+.

Libraries were prepared by immunoSEQ multiplex PCR; TCRdb keeps only in-frame clonotypes and omits some of them. The data show just under 65,000 clones, with about four fifths seen just once and around 1% held by the top ten. V was clipped by 8 bases and J by 13 bases, with 11 bases between them. CDR1 is GTSNPN, CDR2 SVGIG, per germline (reference sequence). The CDR3 is made up of 8 amino acids. On this clone itself: The antigen is unknown.

Autoimmune disease history or systemic immunosuppression was exclusionary. The rearrangement links TRBV30 to TRBJ1-1, with D perhaps matching TRBD1 (5 bases). The sample consisted of CD4+ or CD8+ T cells sorted from blood, taken in a trial of the OX40 agonist ivuxolimab. The clonotype comes from an adult with an advanced solid tumor such as melanoma, head and neck, liver or kidney cancer. DNA of the CDR3: TGTGCCGGGGACGCAGTTTTCTTT. It codes for CAGDAVFF.